This is a list of T cell receptor beta chains from one sample in a study of blood T cell repertoires in COVID-19. Some clones are missing from TCRdb's copy, which holds only in-frame ones; the method was immunoSEQ multiplex PCR. The data show about 160,000 clones, approximately 85% seen once. The sample taken for sequencing was peripheral blood. The receptors here all came from a man aged 40-55 years who had recovered from COVID-19. Both conserved end residues are trimmed from each CDR3. Fields, in order: clone size, V gene, CDR3 protein. Expanded clones get a size class; other rows say once, few or many, or leave the size out.

-	TRBV9	ASSVVGGRQETQY
-	TRBV30	AWSPSHNQPQH
-	TRBV29-1	SAAPGGEQF
-	TRBV3-1/TRBV3-2	ASTHRGYNEQF
-	TRBV19	ASSLNTEAF
-	TRBV9	ASSARENTEAF
-	TRBV29-1	SVELGTVNNEQF
-	TRBV6-2/TRBV6-3	ASSYRRVSGANVLT
-	TRBV4-2	ASSQDERGLGYT
-	TRBV5-1	ATPAGTGLTDTQY
-	TRBV10-3	AISGSEIYGYT
-	TRBV12-3/TRBV12-4	ASSLWGGEFAF
-	TRBV15	ATSREGGTVTEQY
once	TRBV18	ASSQRQGVSYEQY
few	TRBV11-3	ASSLGDRGTGELF
-	TRBV29-1	SVGSGQNTEAF
-	TRBV6-2/TRBV6-3	ASSYGAGPRGGPGELF
-	TRBV14	ASSQMGLNTGELF
-	TRBV7-2	ASSFGQGRLSEAF
-	TRBV9	ASSPGLESSYEQY
-	TRBV7-2	ASSLGGQGIREQY
-	TRBV29-1	SVADRGLGNTIY
-	TRBV11-3	ASSLVSGADTQY
once	TRBV7-5	ARSLMTGRGYT
-	TRBV7-2	ASSPTSGGSQLSYEQY
-	TRBV4-2	ASSRAGTGVISTSGNTIY
-	TRBV12-5	ASGRGQGGQETQY
-	TRBV28	ASLRWDSITDTQY
-	TRBV24-1	ATKEGGPSYEQY
once	TRBV18	ASSPLDELAGHIY
-	TRBV20-1	SARQVEAF
-	TRBV3-1/TRBV3-2	ASSEGALIQY
-	TRBV9	ASSVAITSGRRLSYNEQF
-	TRBV5-1	ASSWGGGTNQPQH
-	TRBV4-3	ASSQDWDGGIQY
-	TRBV18	ASSSWTSGYNEQF
-	TRBV4-1	ASSQGLGGGQETQY
-	TRBV5-1	ASSLGAGYTGELF
-	TRBV4-3	ASSQGLGPIHEQF
few	TRBV2	ASKGGTEAF
few	TRBV5-5	ASSLASTTTGVAYEQY
-	TRBV9	ASSVGGRVQETQY
medium-sized	TRBV20-1	SARQDYEQY
once	TRBV6-2/TRBV6-3	ASSYSGRTNTEAF
-	TRBV6-2/TRBV6-3	ASSYDSSSYEQY
-	TRBV21-1	ASSAGVGIQY
-	TRBV7-9	ASSIPGASGEGTKNIQY
-	TRBV7-2	ASSWVGSRMF
-	TRBV28	ASSLRGRHYEQY
-	TRBV4-3	ASSQDVADYNEQF